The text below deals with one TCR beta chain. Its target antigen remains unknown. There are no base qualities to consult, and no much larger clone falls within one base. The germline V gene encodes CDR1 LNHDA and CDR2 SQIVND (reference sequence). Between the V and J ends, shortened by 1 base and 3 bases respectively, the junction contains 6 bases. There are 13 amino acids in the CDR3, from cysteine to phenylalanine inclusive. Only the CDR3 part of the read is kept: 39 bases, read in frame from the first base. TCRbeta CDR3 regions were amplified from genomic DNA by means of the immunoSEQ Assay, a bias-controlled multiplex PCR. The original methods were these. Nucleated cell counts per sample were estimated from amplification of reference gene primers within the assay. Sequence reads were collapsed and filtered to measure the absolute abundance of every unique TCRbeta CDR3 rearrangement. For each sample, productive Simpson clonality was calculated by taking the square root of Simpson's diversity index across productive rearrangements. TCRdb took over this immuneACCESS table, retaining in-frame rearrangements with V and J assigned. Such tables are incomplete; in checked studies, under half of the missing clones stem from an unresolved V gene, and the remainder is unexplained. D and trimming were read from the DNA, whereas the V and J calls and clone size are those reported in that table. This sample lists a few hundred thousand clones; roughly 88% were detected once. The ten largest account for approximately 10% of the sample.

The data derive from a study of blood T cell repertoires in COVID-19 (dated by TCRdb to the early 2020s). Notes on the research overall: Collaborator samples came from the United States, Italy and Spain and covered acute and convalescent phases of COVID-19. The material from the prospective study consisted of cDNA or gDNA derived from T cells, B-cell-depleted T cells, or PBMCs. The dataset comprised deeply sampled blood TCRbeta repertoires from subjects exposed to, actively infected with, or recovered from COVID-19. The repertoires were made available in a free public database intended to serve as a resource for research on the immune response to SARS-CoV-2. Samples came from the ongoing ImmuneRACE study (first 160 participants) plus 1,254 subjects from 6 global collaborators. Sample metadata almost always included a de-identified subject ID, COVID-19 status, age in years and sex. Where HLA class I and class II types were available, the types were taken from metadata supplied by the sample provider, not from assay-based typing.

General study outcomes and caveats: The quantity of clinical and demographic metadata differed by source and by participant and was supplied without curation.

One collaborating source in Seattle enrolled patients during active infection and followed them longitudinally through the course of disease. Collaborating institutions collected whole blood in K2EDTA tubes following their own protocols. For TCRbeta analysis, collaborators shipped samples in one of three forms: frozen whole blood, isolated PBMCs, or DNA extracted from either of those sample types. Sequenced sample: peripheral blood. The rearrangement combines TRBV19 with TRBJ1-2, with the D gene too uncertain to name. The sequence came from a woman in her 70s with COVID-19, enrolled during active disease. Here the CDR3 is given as CASSIGPDYGYTF. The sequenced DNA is TGTGCCAGTAGTATAGGGCCAGACTATGGCTACACCTTC.